This TCR beta chain derives from a study of CD8 T cells in ankylosing spondylitis. Quantitative 5'-RACE with molecular barcodes generated TCR beta libraries. TCRdb re-derived calls from the 5' RACE reads in MiXCR, one entry per CDR3 protein. The repertoire holds approximately 200,000 distinct CDR3 sequences, around 13% seen once, with about 15% in the top ten. Study-level results: Apparently characteristic of ankylosing spondylitis blood was a TCR beta motif (about eight highly homologous variants). Some of these motif variants have turned up before, in reports on reactive arthritis synovial fluid and blood.

This clonotype was found many times. Its specificity is not known. Per the germline V gene, CDR1 is SQVTM and CDR2 is ANQGSEA. The V and J ends lost 0 bases and 6 bases respectively, with 8 bases between them. There are 12 residues in the CDR3. Sample: blood, either unsorted or a sorted T cell fraction (not recorded which). J is TRBJ1-1 and V is TRBV29-1; D remains unclear. This receptor was identified in a male donor with ankylosing spondylitis or in good health (not recorded which). DNA of the CDR3: TGCAGCGTTGAAGACGGGAGAGCTGAAGCTTTCTTT. Translation gives CSVEDGRAEAFF.